The 21 T cell receptor beta chains in this list originate from one sample, sequenced in a study of blood T cell repertoires in COVID-19 (dated by TCRdb to 2020 to 2021). The method behind the library was the immunoSEQ multiplex PCR assay. This is the immuneACCESS table as TCRdb keeps it, with only in-frame sequences that have V and J called. A part of the clones is gone; compared with another copy, unresolved V genes explain less than half, and the rest is unexplained. The sample table records some 140,000 clones; around 80% of these occur just once. The top ten clonotypes cover 9.5% to 13% of the sample. Sequencing input: peripheral blood. These receptors originate from a man aged 55 to 70 who had recovered from COVID-19.

This chain joins TRBV7-2 and TRBJ1-6; tentatively, D is TRBD1 (5 bases). V gave up 5 bases and J gave up 6 bases, with 11 bases separating them. CDR1 is SGHTA, CDR2 FQGNSA, per germline. This CDR3 spans 14 amino acids. The CDR3 region has the DNA TGTGCCAGCAGCCCCGTAGGGGTTAATTCACCCCTCCACTTT. Its protein is CASSPVGVNSPLHF. Combining the CDR3 with reference TRBV7-2 and TRBJ1-6 gives the whole variable domain GAGVSQSPSNKVTEKGKDVELRCDPISGHTALYWYRQSLGQGLEFLIYFQGNSAPDKSGLPSDRFSAERTGGSVSTLTIQRTQQEDSAVYLCASSPVGVNSPLHFGNGTRLTVT.

This chain links TRBV15 with TRBJ2-3; TRBD2 is a possible D gene (6 bases). Germline CDR1 and CDR2: LNHNV and YYDKDF (reference sequence). Trimming shortened V by 0 bases and J by 0 bases, and 10 bases separated the two germline ends. The CDR3 spans 16 residues. CDR3 sequence (DNA): TGTGCCACCAGCAGAGATGGAGGGGCGAGCACAGATACGCAGTATTTT. Translating gives CATSRDGGASTDTQYF.

V is TRBV24-1 and J is TRBJ2-2; a weak D match, TRBD1 (5 bases). This CDR3 contains 14 residues. Germline V gives CDR1 KGHDR, CDR2 SFDVKD. Trimming took 0 bases from V and 11 from J, leaving 12 bases between them. In DNA, the CDR3 is TGTGCCACCAGTGATTTGAGGGGCCCCGTAGAGCTGTTTTTT. Protein product: CATSDLRGPVELFF.

The gene calls are TRBV11-2 and TRBJ2-7, with 11 bases matching TRBD2. CDR3 length: 15 residues. Germline assignment: CDR1 SGHAT and CDR2 FQNNGV. The trim removed 1 base at V and 3 bases at J, leaving 2 bases unmatched. This CDR3 is CASSLGSGGGYEQYF. The CDR3, as DNA: TGTGCCAGCAGCTTAGGTAGCGGGGGGGGCTACGAGCAGTACTTC.

The chain recombines TRBV10-3 with TRBJ2-3; tentative D call: TRBD1 (5 bases). Trimming removed 4 bases from V and 1 base from J, with 18 bases in between. Germline V gene data show CDR1 as ENHRY and CDR2 as SYGVKD. The CDR3 is 17 amino acids. This chain's CDR3 is CAISAEHSGSGTDTQYF. As DNA, the CDR3 is TGTGCCATCAGTGCCGAACATTCAGGGTCGGGCACAGATACGCAGTATTTT.

The sample holds a few counts of this clone. The rearrangement links TRBV7-3 to TRBJ1-2; D call uncertain. The CDR3 runs to 13 residues. V was clipped by 5 bases and J by 4 bases, with 11 bases between them. Germline lookup yields CDR1 SGHTA and CDR2 FQGTGA. In DNA, the CDR3 is TGTGCCAGCAGCCCCGACAACGGCTATGGCTACACCTTC. It specifies CASSPDNGYGYTF.

The chain combines TRBV27 with TRBJ2-2; weak D call: TRBD2 (6 bases). The CDR3 contains 14 residues. The V gene's germline CDR1 is MNHEY and CDR2 SMNVEV (reference sequence). With 7 bases removed from V and 7 bases from J, the gap between germline ends came to 16 bases. CDR3 nucleotide sequence: TGTGCCAGCACCAAACTTACTAGCCACGGGGAGCTGTTTTTT. Translation: CASTKLTSHGELFF.

The chain combines TRBV6-6 with TRBJ2-4, with a tentative D call TRBD2 (6 bases). This CDR3 has 15 residues. V was cut by 5 bases and J by 6 bases, with 17 bases left in between. The germline gives CDR1 MNHNY, CDR2 SVGAGI (reference sequence). In DNA form, the CDR3 reads TGTGCCAGCAGTCCAGGGACTCACACTGTAAACATTCAGTACTTC. It codes for CASSPGTHTVNIQYF.

This clone has a single count. The rearrangement joins TRBV5-6 to TRBJ2-3; TRBD2 aligns across 7 bases. CDR3 length: 15 amino acids. Germline CDR1 and CDR2: SGHDT and YYEEEE. V lost 4 bases, J lost 2 bases, and 7 bases stayed unmatched. The CDR3 DNA reads TGTGCCAGCAGCGCCCCTAGCGGCATCACAGATACGCAGTATTTT. It encodes CASSAPSGITDTQYF.

This chain connects TRBV6-5 to TRBJ2-7; D uncertain. Between the trimmed V and J ends, which lost 5 bases and 7 bases, there was a span of 15 bases. The CDR3 contains 13 residues. The germline gives CDR1 MNHEY, CDR2 SVGAGI. The CDR3 protein is CASSPAPQREQYF. DNA for the CDR3: TGTGCCAGCAGTCCGGCGCCTCAGAGGGAGCAGTACTTC.

In DNA, the CDR3 is TGCGCCAGCGGGGCTAGCGGGACCACCGGGGAGCTGTTTTTT. This sequence encodes CASGASGTTGELFF. The chain couples TRBV5-1 to TRBJ2-2; 9 bases are shared with TRBD2. V was clipped by 7 bases and J by 4 bases; unmatched bases: 5. Germline assignment: CDR1 SGHRS and CDR2 YFSETQ. This CDR3 has 14 amino acids.

J is TRBJ1-2 and V is TRBV9; tentative D call: TRBD1 (5 bases). Germline values: CDR1 SGDLS, CDR2 YYNGEE. CDR3 length equals 14 residues. V was pared by 0 bases and J by 7 bases, with 13 bases between. CDR3 coding DNA: TGTGCCAGCAGCGTAGGGGTAGGGGACTCTGGCTACACCTTC. This translates into CASSVGVGDSGYTF.

This chain uses TRBV28 with TRBJ2-5, with D perhaps matching TRBD2 (5 bases). Germline values: CDR1 MDHEN, CDR2 SYDVKM. Trimming removed 5 bases from V and 1 base from J, with 17 bases in between. This CDR3 is 16 amino acids long. In DNA, the CDR3 is TGTGCCAGCAGTCTACCTTCTTTGAGCGGCCAAGAGACCCAGTACTTC. It encodes CASSLPSLSGQETQYF.

The rearrangement links TRBV2 to TRBJ2-5; unclear D gene. Trimming cost V 2 bases and J 1 base, with 8 bases left between them. Per the germline V gene, CDR1 is SNHLY and CDR2 is FYNNEI. This CDR3 region has 14 residues. The CDR3 loop reads CASSELAVQETQYF. The CDR3 DNA is TGTGCCAGCAGTGAACTGGCGGTCCAAGAGACCCAGTACTTC.

This clone occurred a few times. The V gene is TRBV7-2, the J gene TRBJ1-2; possible D gene TRBD1, 5 bases. The V end lost 3 bases, the J end lost 1 base, and 12 bases lay between the germline ends. Per germline, CDR1 SGHTA and CDR2 FQGNSA. CDR3 length: 15 residues. The CDR3 region has the DNA TGTGCCAGCAGCTTGGACACCTCTAATAACTATGGCTACACCTTC. It codes for CASSLDTSNNYGYTF.

This clone came up once. The chain combines TRBV7-2 with TRBJ1-4, with D unresolved. Germline loops: CDR1 SGHTA, CDR2 FQGNSA. The CDR3 is 15 amino acids. Deletions cut 5 bases from V and 4 bases from J, with 14 bases between. The CDR3 loop is CASSPNGLINEKLFF. The CDR3 DNA reads TGTGCCAGCAGCCCCAACGGGTTGATTAATGAAAAACTGTTTTTT. The whole variable domain, filled in from reference TRBV7-2 and TRBJ1-4, reads GAGVSQSPSNKVTEKGKDVELRCDPISGHTALYWYRQSLGQGLEFLIYFQGNSAPDKSGLPSDRFSAERTGGSVSTLTIQRTQQEDSAVYLCASSPNGLINEKLFFGSGTQLSVL.

The chain combines TRBV10-3 with TRBJ2-7; 9 positions match TRBD1. CDR3 length equals 15 residues. Germline loops: CDR1 ENHRY, CDR2 SYGVKD. The trim removed 4 bases at V and 5 bases at J, leaving 9 bases unmatched. The DNA for the CDR3 is TGTGCCATCAGTGGGGTATTGAGACAGGGGGACGAGCAGTACTTC. Protein: CAISGVLRQGDEQYF.

The genes are TRBV5-1 and TRBJ2-2; 9 bases are a match to TRBD1. Unmatched junction bases numbered 3, after V lost 3 bases and J lost 3 bases. CDR1 and CDR2 from the germline V gene are SGHRS and YFSETQ. There are 15 residues in the CDR3. The CDR3 nucleotides read TGCGCCAGCAGCTCGGGACAGGGATACACCGGGGAGCTGTTTTTT. As protein: CASSSGQGYTGELFF.

This clone was detected only a few times. The chain uses TRBV29-1 and TRBJ1-6, with 8 bases fitting TRBD1. The CDR3 is 13 residues long. The V segment lost 7 bases and the J segment 5 bases; nucleotides outside the gene matches: 4. The germline V gene encodes CDR1 SQVTM and CDR2 ANQGSEA. DNA for the CDR3: TGCAGCGCATCGGACAGGGATAATTCACCCCTCCACTTT. This sequence encodes CSASDRDNSPLHF.

V usage is TRBV28 and J usage is TRBJ2-3; TRBD2 matches 10 bases. CDR1 is MDHEN and CDR2 is SYDVKM in the germline V gene. The CDR3 spans 17 residues. The trim removed 6 bases at V and 4 bases at J, leaving 13 bases unmatched. CDR3 nucleotide sequence: TGTGCCAGCAGGTTCCGAAGCGGGAGGGAGGGGTCAGATACGCAGTATTTT. This sequence encodes CASRFRSGREGSDTQYF.

V is TRBV7-9 and J is TRBJ1-1; D ambiguous. Germline lookup yields CDR1 SEHNR and CDR2 FQNEAQ (reference sequence). The germline V and J ends were trimmed by 1 base and 4 bases, with 10 bases remaining between them. The CDR3 has 14 residues. The CDR3 here is CASSLVPGSTEAFF. In nucleotides, the CDR3 is TGTGCCAGCAGCTTAGTCCCGGGTAGCACTGAAGCTTTCTTT.